Shown below are 31 T cell receptor beta chains from a single sample sequenced in a study of T cell clonality in common variable immunodeficiency. Antigen specificity for these receptors is unknown. The assay was immunoSEQ multiplex PCR, and TCRdb's table has in-frame clones only and misses some. The sample includes 30,000 to 40,000 clones, none of them occurring once. Findings of the study overall: Common variable immunodeficiency TCR beta sequences reportedly had fewer deletions and N-nucleotide insertions.

Sequenced: peripheral blood mononuclear cells. The origin of the receptors is a human donor with common variable immunodeficiency.

Worth noting for this clone: The sequenced fragment ends 3 residues before the CDR3 boundary, so the rest is inferred from the germline J gene. The V call is TRBV2, the J call TRBJ2-7; TRBD1 matches 8 bases. There are 11 residues in the CDR3. Looked up from germline, CDR1 is SNHLY and CDR2 is FYNNEI. The ends lost 11 bases at V and 5 bases at J; junction bases unmatched: 5. CDR3 DNA, as far as it was read: TGTGCCGGACAGGGAAGCGACGAG. This encodes CAGQGSDE. The whole CDR3 sequence is CAGQGSDEQYF.

Notes on this clone: The CDR3 extends 3 residues past the end of the read, so its final part is completed from the germline J gene. The chain has TRBV30 and TRBJ2-6; D is undetermined. V gave up 0 bases and J gave up 0 bases, with 18 bases separating them. Germline V gene data show CDR1 as GTSNPN and CDR2 as SVGIG (reference sequence). The CDR3 spans 19 residues. The sequenced CDR3 bases are TGTGCCTGGAGTGTAGAAGGGTGGCAGGCTGACTCTGGGGCCAACGTC. It translates to CAWSVEGWQADSGANV. The complete CDR3 protein is CAWSVEGWQADSGANVLTF.

This CDR3 reads CASSGLEHSYNEQFF. The DNA read from the CDR3 is TGTGCCAGCAGTGGACTAGAGCACTCCTACAATGAG. J is TRBJ2-1 and V is TRBV6-1; D might be TRBD2 (6 bases). The observed sequence ends 3 residues before the CDR3 terminus, with the missing tail filled in from the germline J gene. The CDR3 length is 15 residues. V lost 4 bases to trimming and J lost 0 bases, with 10 bases between them. Germline values: CDR1 MNHNS, CDR2 SASEGT.

At least ten counts were recorded for this clone. Read coverage stops 3 residues before the CDR3 terminus; the germline J gene supplies the remainder. This rearrangement joins TRBV30 to TRBJ2-3; a possible D gene is TRBD1 (5 bases). The V and J ends lost 2 bases and 3 bases respectively, with 15 bases between them. The CDR3 sequence is 15 residues long. Germline CDR1 is GTSNPN and CDR2 is SVGIG (reference sequence). CDR3 DNA, as far as it was read: TGTGCCTGGAGTACGGAAGGGGCTCAGACAGATACG. It codes for CAWSTEGAQTDT. The CDR3 reads in full as CAWSTEGAQTDTQYF.

The sample holds a few counts of this clone. Sequencing ends 3 residues short of the CDR3 end; the germline J gene provides the rest. The chain links TRBV2 to TRBJ2-3; D might be TRBD1 (6 bases). Trimming pared 4 bases from V and 1 base from J, leaving 12 bases between. The CDR3 loop spans 15 amino acids. In germline, CDR1 is SNHLY, CDR2 FYNNEI. CDR3: CASSGGPGGTDTQYF. The sequenced CDR3 bases are TGTGCCAGCAGTGGGGGGCCTGGGGGCACAGATACG.

This clone occurred a few times. The read terminates 3 residues before the CDR3 end, so the remaining end is supplied by the germline J gene. The V call is TRBV30, the J call TRBJ1-4; 8 bases match TRBD1. CDR3 size: 15 residues. J lost 4 bases, V lost 4 bases, and 8 bases had no gene match. The germline V gene has CDR1 GTSNPN and CDR2 SVGIG (reference sequence). The CDR3 reads CAWTGPGQVNEKLFF. CDR3 bases read: TGTGCCTGGACCGGACCGGGACAGGTTAATGAAAAA.

To note about this clone: The read ends 3 residues shy of where the CDR3 ends; the end is completed using the germline J gene. The chain joins TRBV2 to TRBJ2-1; 9 positions match TRBD2. CDR1 is SNHLY, CDR2 FYNNEI, per germline. V lost 10 bases and J lost 5; bases outside the gene matches: 12. The CDR3 is 15 residues long. CDR3 amino acids: CANRRASGANNEQFF. The part of the CDR3 DNA that was read is TGTGCCAACCGTCGGGCTAGCGGGGCTAACAATGAG.

The sample holds many counts of this clone. The read stops 3 residues short of the end of the CDR3; the missing end is completed from the germline J gene. The chain has TRBV29-1 and TRBJ2-5; possibly TRBD1 for D (5 bases). From germline, CDR1 is SQVTM and CDR2 ANQGSEA. This CDR3 has 11 amino acids. The ends were cut back, 3 bases at V and 4 bases at J, with 6 bases in the middle. The covered CDR3 bases are TGCAGCGTTGACAGGGCAGAGACC. Residues: CSVDRAET. The complete CDR3 sequence is CSVDRAETQYF.

On this clone itself: The CDR3 extends 3 residues past the end of the read, so its final part is completed from the germline J gene. This sequence joins TRBV19 and TRBJ1-2; the match to TRBD1 covers 8 bases. The junction had 5 bases not matched to a gene; V was cut back by 1 base and J by 4 bases. Germline V gene sequence: CDR1 LNHDA, CDR2 SQIVND (reference sequence). The CDR3 totals 15 residues. CDR3 loop: CASSIALGQGYGYTF. CDR3 DNA (partial): TGTGCCAGTAGTATAGCCCTCGGACAGGGCTATGGC.

This clone appeared a few times. Read sequence stops 3 residues before the CDR3 end, and the germline J gene provides the missing end. The chain uses TRBV2 and TRBJ2-7, with a weak D call TRBD2 (5 bases). CDR1 is SNHLY, CDR2 FYNNEI, per germline. The CDR3 has 15 residues. The V gene lost 3 bases and the J gene lost 2 bases, with 14 bases spanning the gap. The CDR3 loop is CASSEDDYRTYEQYF. The DNA read from the CDR3 is TGTGCCAGCAGTGAGGACGACTACCGGACCTACGAG.

This clone was recorded a few times. The sequenced fragment ends 3 residues before the CDR3 boundary, so the rest is inferred from the germline J gene. The rearrangement joins TRBV7-2 to TRBJ2-6; D is ambiguous. There are 15 residues in the CDR3. Trimming left V 5 bases short and J 0 bases short, with 8 bases between. CDR1 SGHTA and CDR2 FQGNSA come from the germline V gene. CDR3 region: CASSPQVSGANVLTF. Partial CDR3 DNA: TGTGCCAGCAGCCCGCAGGTCTCTGGGGCCAACGTC.

This clone showed up many times. The read falls 3 residues short of the CDR3 end, and the missing part is taken from the germline J gene. V is TRBV11-3 and J is TRBJ2-1, with 10 bases identical to TRBD2. With 5 bases clipped from V and 8 bases from J, the junction kept 6 bases outside the gene matches. Germline values: CDR1 SGHNT, CDR2 YENEEA. The CDR3 sequence is 14 residues long. The CDR3 reads CASSPGLARDEQFF. The part of the CDR3 DNA that was read is TGTGCCAGCAGCCCGGGACTAGCGAGGGATGAG. Using reference TRBV11-3 and TRBJ2-1 for the parts outside the CDR3, the full variable domain is EAGVVQSPRYKIIEKKQPVAFWCNPISGHNTLYWYLQNLGQGPELLIRYENEEAVDDSQLPKDRFSAERLKGVDSTLKIQPAELGDSAVYLCASSPGLARDEQFFGPGTRLTVL.

This clone appeared a few times. The read gets to within 3 residues of the CDR3 end, and the germline J gene fills in the rest. This rearrangement joins TRBV29-1 to TRBJ2-7, with a weak D call TRBD1 (5 bases). This CDR3 is 14 amino acids long. The V end was cut by 7 bases, the J end by 2 bases, with 18 bases between. Germline V lookup: CDR1 SQVTM, CDR2 ANQGSEA. CDR3 bases read: TGCAGCGCTGGACAATCTCTTTTAACCTACGAG. Translation gives CSAGQSLLTYE. The entire CDR3 protein is CSAGQSLLTYEQYF.

This clone was recorded many times. The read falls 3 residues short of the CDR3 end, and the missing part is taken from the germline J gene. V and J are TRBV20-1 and TRBJ1-1; 9 bases align to TRBD1. The junction had 1 base not matched to a gene; V was cut back by 1 base and J by 4 bases. CDR1 is DFQATT, CDR2 SNEGSKA, per germline (reference sequence). The CDR3 spans 13 residues. CDR3 region: CSARGDRATEAFF. Partial CDR3 DNA: TGCAGTGCTAGAGGGGACAGGGCCACTGAA.

This clone was picked up many times. With the read ending 3 residues before the CDR3 end, the germline J gene is used to fill in that end. The chain combines TRBV18 with TRBJ2-2; D might be TRBD2 (6 bases). Germline V CDR1 and CDR2: KGHSH, LQKENI. CDR3 length equals 16 residues. V was cut by 3 bases and J by 7 bases, with 18 bases left in between. The CDR3 bases that were read are TGTGCCAGCTCACCCCGGGAGACGGGCAGGGACGGGGAG. Translating gives CASSPRETGRDGE. The entire CDR3 is CASSPRETGRDGELFF. Complete variable domain (other parts from reference TRBV18 and TRBJ2-2): NAGVMQNPRHLVRRRGQEARLRCSPMKGHSHVYWYRQLPEEGLKFMVYLQKENIIDESGMPKERFSAEFPKEGPSILRIQQVVRGDSAAYFCASSPRETGRDGELFFGEGSRLTVL.

In its sample, this clone was seen many times. The read finishes 3 residues shy of the CDR3 end, and the germline J gene is used to complete it. The V call is TRBV7-8, the J call TRBJ2-5, with a possible D match to TRBD1 (6 bases). CDR3 length: 15 amino acids. V was shortened by 6 bases and J by 2 bases, with 16 bases between the two germline ends. Germline loops: CDR1 SGHVS, CDR2 FQNEAQ. The covered CDR3 bases are TGTGCCAGCAGAACAGGGTCGTCCAGTCAAGAGACC. It translates to CASRTGSSSQET. The CDR3 as a whole reads CASRTGSSSQETQYF.

This clone was recorded a few times. CDR3 in amino acids: CAWSVGLSYEQYF. The CDR3 bases that were read are TGTGCCTGGAGTGTGGGACTTTCCTACGAG. The chain employs TRBV30 and TRBJ2-7; tentative D call: TRBD2 (6 bases). The CDR3 extends 3 residues past the end of the read, so its final part is completed from the germline J gene. This CDR3 region has 13 residues. The germline V gene encodes CDR1 GTSNPN and CDR2 SVGIG (reference sequence). V dropped 0 bases and J dropped 1 base, with 7 bases sitting between them.

At least ten counts were recorded for this clone. The observed sequence ends 3 residues before the CDR3 terminus, with the missing tail filled in from the germline J gene. The V call is TRBV30, the J call TRBJ1-4, with 8 positions matching TRBD1. Germline trimming cut 3 bases from V and 8 bases from J; bases unmatched to any gene: 8. The length of the CDR3 is 14 residues. The germline CDR1 and CDR2 sequences are GTSNPN and SVGIG (reference sequence). CDR3 in amino acids: CAWSRQGIKEKLFF. Incomplete CDR3 DNA: TGTGCCTGGAGCCGACAGGGGATTAAGGAAAAA.

This clone has a count of ten or more. The sequence runs out 3 residues before the end of the CDR3; the remainder is reconstructed from the germline J gene. V usage is TRBV2 and J usage is TRBJ1-5, with a tentative D call TRBD1 (6 bases). Germline assignment: CDR1 SNHLY and CDR2 FYNNEI. V was trimmed by 7 bases and J by 4 bases, leaving 14 bases between them. The CDR3 is 14 amino acids. CDR3 region: CASNTQGMNQPQHF. The sequenced CDR3 bases are TGTGCCAGCAATACGCAGGGGATGAATCAGCCC. Variable domain in full (rest from reference TRBV2 and TRBJ1-5): EPEVTQTPSHQVTQMGQEVILRCVPISNHLYFYWYRQILGQKVEFLVSFYNNEISEKSEIFDDQFSVERPDGSNFTLKIRSTKLEDSAMYFCASNTQGMNQPQHFGDGTRLSIL.

This clone was observed many times. The read ends 3 residues before the CDR3 terminus; that terminus is restored from the germline J gene. This rearrangement joins TRBV7-9 to TRBJ2-1; D may match TRBD1 or TRBD2 (5 bases each). CDR1 SEHNR and CDR2 FQNEAQ come from the germline V gene (reference sequence). The V end lost 6 bases, the J end lost 0 bases, and 12 bases lay between the germline ends. The CDR3 is made up of 15 amino acids. CDR3 sequence reads: CASSRSGSSYNEQFF. The part of the CDR3 DNA that was read is TGTGCCAGCAGTCGGTCAGGGAGCTCCTACAATGAG.

This clone was seen ten or more times. The read ends 3 residues early relative to the CDR3; the germline J gene fills the gap. The V and J genes are TRBV7-2 and TRBJ1-5; no firm D call. The CDR3 has 13 amino acids. V dropped 5 bases and J dropped 3 bases, with 8 bases sitting between them. Per germline, CDR1 SGHTA and CDR2 FQGNSA. The CDR3 region is CASSQKFNQPQHF. Partial CDR3 DNA: TGTGCCAGCAGCCAGAAGTTCAATCAGCCC.

This clone was observed a handful of times. The read falls 3 residues short of the CDR3 end, and the missing part is taken from the germline J gene. The chain has TRBV6-1 and TRBJ2-7; D perhaps matches TRBD1 (6 bases). This CDR3 has 17 amino acids. Trimming took 2 bases from V and 6 from J, leaving 23 bases between them. The V gene's germline CDR1 is MNHNS and CDR2 SASEGT. CDR3 in amino acids: CASSEYPTGTLLLEQYF. The part of the CDR3 DNA that was read is TGTGCCAGCAGTGAATACCCCACAGGGACCCTCCTCCTCGAG.

This clone has at least ten counts. The sequence runs out 3 residues before the end of the CDR3; the remainder is reconstructed from the germline J gene. This chain uses TRBV4-2 with TRBJ2-1; the match to TRBD2 covers 8 bases. With 0 bases clipped from V and 2 bases from J, the junction kept 6 bases outside the gene matches. The CDR3 runs 17 residues. Germline values: CDR1 LGHNA, CDR2 YNFKEQ. CDR3 sequence reads: CASSQDETGGPYNEQFF. Incomplete CDR3 DNA: TGTGCCAGCAGCCAAGATGAGACGGGGGGGCCCTACAATGAG.

In this sample, this clone turned up many times. The read terminates 3 residues ahead of where the CDR3 ends, so the germline J gene completes it. The rearrangement joins TRBV30 to TRBJ2-5; 11 bases agree with TRBD1. Germline V CDR1 and CDR2: GTSNPN, SVGIG (reference sequence). J lost 0 bases, V lost 2 bases, and 2 bases had no gene match. The CDR3 has 15 amino acids. The covered CDR3 bases are TGTGCCTGGAGTACGGGACAGGGGGACCAAGAGACC. This translates into CAWSTGQGDQET. The entire CDR3 is CAWSTGQGDQETQYF.

In the case of this clone: Read sequence stops 3 residues before the CDR3 end, and the germline J gene provides the missing end. The chain joins TRBV30 to TRBJ1-3; D possibly corresponds to TRBD1 (6 bases). This CDR3 spans 16 amino acids. The germline V gene has CDR1 GTSNPN and CDR2 SVGIG (reference sequence). V lost 1 base and J lost 1, with 14 bases in between. The CDR3 DNA, read in part, is TGTGCCTGGAGTGCGTTGGGACAATCTTCTGGAAACACC. Encoded protein: CAWSALGQSSGNT. In full, the CDR3 is CAWSALGQSSGNTIYF.

The sample holds a few counts of this clone. The read ends 3 residues early relative to the CDR3; the germline J gene fills the gap. The genes are TRBV2 and TRBJ2-3; the match to TRBD2 covers 10 bases. Germline CDR1 SNHLY, CDR2 FYNNEI. V shed 3 bases and J 6 bases; nucleotides not matched to a gene: 6. CDR3 length equals 15 residues. CDR3 sequence: CASSDLAGEGDTQYF. The DNA read from the CDR3 is TGTGCCAGCAGTGACCTAGCGGGGGAGGGGGATACG.

This clone was observed many times. The read stops 3 residues short of the end of the CDR3; the missing end is completed from the germline J gene. The V call is TRBV29-1, the J call TRBJ2-5; D not resolved. Germline V gene lookup returns CDR1 SQVTM and CDR2 ANQGSEA. The CDR3 loop spans 11 amino acids. V dropped 6 bases and J dropped 4 bases, with 9 bases sitting between them. The CDR3 is CSVPEGETQYF. Incomplete CDR3 DNA: TGCAGCGTCCCAGAAGGAGAGACC.

This clone was observed many times. The read comes to an end 3 residues before the CDR3 does, leaving the germline J gene to fill in the end. V is TRBV11-2 and J is TRBJ2-3; 8 nucleotides line up with TRBD2. Looked up from germline, CDR1 is SGHAT and CDR2 is FQNNGV. The ends lost 1 base at V and 4 bases at J; junction bases unmatched: 1. The CDR3 length is 14 residues. The CDR3 bases that were read are TGTGCCAGCAGCTTAGCGGGGGGGGCAGATACG. Its translation is CASSLAGGADT. The whole CDR3 protein is CASSLAGGADTQYF. The full variable domain, its missing parts supplied by reference TRBV11-2 and TRBJ2-3, is EAGVAQSPRYKIIEKRQSVAFWCNPISGHATLYWYQQILGQGPKLLIQFQNNGVVDDSQLPKDRFSAERLKGVDSTLKIQPAKLEDSAVYLCASSLAGGADTQYFGPGTRLTVL.

Details on this clone: Read sequence stops 3 residues before the CDR3 end, and the germline J gene provides the missing end. V usage is TRBV2 and J usage is TRBJ2-3; 8 nucleotides align to TRBD1. CDR3 length equals 14 residues. Germline V gene lookup returns CDR1 SNHLY and CDR2 FYNNEI. Trimming took 5 bases from V and 6 from J; bases not matched to a gene: 7. The CDR3 protein is CASSSRTGRDTQYF. The part of the CDR3 DNA that was read is TGTGCCAGCAGTTCTCGGACAGGGAGGGATACG.

A few counts support this clone. The read finishes 3 residues shy of the CDR3 end, and the germline J gene is used to complete it. This chain links TRBV20-1 with TRBJ2-1; 10 bases map to TRBD1. V was clipped by 5 bases and J by 6 bases; unmatched bases: 10. Looked up from germline, CDR1 is DFQATT and CDR2 is SNEGSKA (reference sequence). The CDR3 consists of 15 residues. The CDR3 here is CSACSGTGERNEQFF. CDR3 DNA (partial): TGCAGTGCTTGTTCCGGGACAGGGGAACGCAATGAG.

There are many counts of this clone. Read coverage stops 3 residues before the CDR3 terminus; the germline J gene supplies the remainder. V usage is TRBV20-1 and J usage is TRBJ1-1; 8 bases match TRBD1. The CDR3 has 15 residues. V shed 1 base and J 0 bases; nucleotides not matched to a gene: 4. The germline V gene encodes CDR1 DFQATT and CDR2 SNEGSKA (reference sequence). CDR3 bases read: TGCAGTGCTAGAGCTCGACAGGGGATGAACACTGAA. This sequence encodes CSARARQGMNTE. The CDR3, in full, reads CSARARQGMNTEAFF.